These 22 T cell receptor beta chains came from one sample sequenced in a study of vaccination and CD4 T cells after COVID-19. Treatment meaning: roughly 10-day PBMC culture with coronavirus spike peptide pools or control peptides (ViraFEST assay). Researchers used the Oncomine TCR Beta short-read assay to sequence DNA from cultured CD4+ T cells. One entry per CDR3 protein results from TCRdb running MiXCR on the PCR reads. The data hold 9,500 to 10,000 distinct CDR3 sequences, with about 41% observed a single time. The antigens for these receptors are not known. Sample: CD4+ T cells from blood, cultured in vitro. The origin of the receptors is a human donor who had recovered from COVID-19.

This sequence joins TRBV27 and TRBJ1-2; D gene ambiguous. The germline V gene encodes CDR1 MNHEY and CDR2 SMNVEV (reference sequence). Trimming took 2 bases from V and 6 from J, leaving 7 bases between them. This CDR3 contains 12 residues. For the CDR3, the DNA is TGTGCCAGCAGTTTAGAAGGGAATGGCTACACCTTC. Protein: CASSLEGNGYTF.

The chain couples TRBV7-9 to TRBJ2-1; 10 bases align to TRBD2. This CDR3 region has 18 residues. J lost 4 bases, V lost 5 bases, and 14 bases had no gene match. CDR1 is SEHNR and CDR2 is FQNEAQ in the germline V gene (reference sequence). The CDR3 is CASSRTGTSVLFYNEQFF. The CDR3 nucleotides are TGTGCCAGCAGCAGAACCGGGACTAGCGTACTCTTTTACAATGAGCAGTTCTTC.

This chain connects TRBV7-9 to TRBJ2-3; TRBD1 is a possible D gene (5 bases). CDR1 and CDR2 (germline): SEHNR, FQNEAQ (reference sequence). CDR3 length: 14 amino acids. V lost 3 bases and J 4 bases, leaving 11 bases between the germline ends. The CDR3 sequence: CASSFRGISDTQYF. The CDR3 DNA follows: TGTGCCAGCAGCTTTAGGGGTATTTCAGATACGCAGTATTTT.

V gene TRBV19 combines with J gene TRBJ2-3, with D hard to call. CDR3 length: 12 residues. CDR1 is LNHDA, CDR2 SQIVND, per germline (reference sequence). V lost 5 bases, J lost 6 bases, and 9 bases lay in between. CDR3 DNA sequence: TGTGCCAGTAGTCGTCTTGGGGATACGCAGTATTTT. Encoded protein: CASSRLGDTQYF.

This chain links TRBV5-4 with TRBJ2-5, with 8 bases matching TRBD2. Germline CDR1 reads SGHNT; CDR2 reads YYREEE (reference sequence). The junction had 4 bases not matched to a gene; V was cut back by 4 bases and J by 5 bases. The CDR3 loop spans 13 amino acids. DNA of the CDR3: TGTGCCAGCAGCCTAACGGGGGGGGAGACCCAGTACTTC. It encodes CASSLTGGETQYF.

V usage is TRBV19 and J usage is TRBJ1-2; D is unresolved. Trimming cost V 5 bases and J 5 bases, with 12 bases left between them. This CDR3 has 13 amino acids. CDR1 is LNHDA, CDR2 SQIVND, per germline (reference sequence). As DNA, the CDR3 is TGTGCCAGTAGTGAACCGAGATCATATGGCTACACCTTC. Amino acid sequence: CASSEPRSYGYTF.

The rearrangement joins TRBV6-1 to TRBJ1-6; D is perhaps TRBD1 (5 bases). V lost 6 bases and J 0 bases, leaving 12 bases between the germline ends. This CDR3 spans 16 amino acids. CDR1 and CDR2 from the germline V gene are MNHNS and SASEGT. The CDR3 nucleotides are TGTGCCAGCAGGAGCGGGGGAGGCTCCTATAATTCACCCCTCCACTTT. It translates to CASRSGGGSYNSPLHF.

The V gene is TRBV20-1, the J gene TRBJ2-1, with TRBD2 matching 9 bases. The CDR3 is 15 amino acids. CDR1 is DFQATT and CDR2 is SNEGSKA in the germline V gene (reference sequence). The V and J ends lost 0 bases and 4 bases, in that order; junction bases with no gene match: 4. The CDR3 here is CSARDGGRGYNEQFF. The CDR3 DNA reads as TGCAGTGCTAGAGACGGCGGGAGGGGGTACAATGAGCAGTTCTTC.

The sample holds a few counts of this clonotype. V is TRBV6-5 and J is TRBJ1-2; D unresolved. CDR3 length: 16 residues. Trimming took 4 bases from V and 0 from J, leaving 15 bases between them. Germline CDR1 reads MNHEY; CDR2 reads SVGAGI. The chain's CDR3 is CASSSLGATANYGYTF. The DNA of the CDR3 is TGTGCCAGCAGTTCCCTCGGTGCCACCGCTAACTATGGCTACACCTTC.

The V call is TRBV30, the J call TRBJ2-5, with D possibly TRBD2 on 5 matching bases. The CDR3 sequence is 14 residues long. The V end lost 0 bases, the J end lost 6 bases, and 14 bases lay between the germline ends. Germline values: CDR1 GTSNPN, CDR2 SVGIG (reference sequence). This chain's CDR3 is CAWSVGTGSKTQYF. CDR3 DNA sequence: TGTGCCTGGAGTGTTGGTACGGGGAGTAAGACCCAGTACTTC.

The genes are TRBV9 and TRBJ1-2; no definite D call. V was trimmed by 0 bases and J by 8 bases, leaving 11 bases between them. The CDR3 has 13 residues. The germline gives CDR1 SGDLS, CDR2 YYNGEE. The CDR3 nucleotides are TGTGCCAGCAGCGTAGTCTCGGGGAGAGGCTACACCTTC. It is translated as CASSVVSGRGYTF. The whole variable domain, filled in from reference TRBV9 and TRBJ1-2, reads DSGVTQTPKHLITATGQRVTLRCSPRSGDLSVYWYQQSLDQGLQFLIQYYNGEERAKGNILERFSAQQFPDLHSELNLSSLELGDSALYFCASSVVSGRGYTFGSGTRLTVV.

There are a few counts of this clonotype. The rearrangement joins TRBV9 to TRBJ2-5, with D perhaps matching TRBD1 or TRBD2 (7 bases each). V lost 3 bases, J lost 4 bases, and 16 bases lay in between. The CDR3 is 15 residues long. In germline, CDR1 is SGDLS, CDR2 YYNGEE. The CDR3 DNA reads TGTGCCAGCAGCGCTGGGAGGGGGCGCGTAGAGACCCAGTACTTC. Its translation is CASSAGRGRVETQYF.

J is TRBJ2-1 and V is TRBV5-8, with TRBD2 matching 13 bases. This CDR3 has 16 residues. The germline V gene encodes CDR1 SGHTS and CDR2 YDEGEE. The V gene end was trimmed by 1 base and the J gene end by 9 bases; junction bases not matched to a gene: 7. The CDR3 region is CASSLLRLAGGIEQFF. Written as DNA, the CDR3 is TGTGCCAGCAGCTTGTTGCGACTAGCGGGAGGTATTGAGCAGTTCTTC.

CDR3 residues: CASSMGQGVETQYF. In nucleotides, the CDR3 is TGTGCCAGTAGTATGGGACAGGGGGTGGAGACCCAGTACTTC. The J gene is TRBJ2-5, the V gene TRBV19; 11 bases align to TRBD1. The germline gives CDR1 LNHDA, CDR2 SQIVND (reference sequence). CDR3 length equals 14 residues. After removal of 3 bases from V and 5 bases from J, the junction contained 2 bases not matched to a gene.

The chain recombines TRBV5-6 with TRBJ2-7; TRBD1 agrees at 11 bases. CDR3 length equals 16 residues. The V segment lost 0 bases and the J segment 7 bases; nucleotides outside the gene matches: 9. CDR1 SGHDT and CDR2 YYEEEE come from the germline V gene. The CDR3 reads CASSLGTGQGAEEQYF. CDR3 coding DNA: TGTGCCAGCAGCTTGGGAACAGGACAGGGGGCAGAGGAGCAGTACTTC.

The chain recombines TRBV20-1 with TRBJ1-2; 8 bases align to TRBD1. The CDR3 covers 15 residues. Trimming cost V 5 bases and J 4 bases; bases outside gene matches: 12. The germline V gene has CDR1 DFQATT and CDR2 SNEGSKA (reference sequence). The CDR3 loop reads CSAGGQVSTIYGYTF. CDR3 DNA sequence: TGCAGTGCTGGGGGACAGGTTTCTACTATCTATGGCTACACCTTC.

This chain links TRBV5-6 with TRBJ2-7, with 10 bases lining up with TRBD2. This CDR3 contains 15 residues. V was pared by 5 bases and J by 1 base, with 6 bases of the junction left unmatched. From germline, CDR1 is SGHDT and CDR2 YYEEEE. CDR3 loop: CASRDGLAVSYEQYF. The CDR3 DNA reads TGTGCCAGCAGGGACGGACTAGCGGTTTCCTACGAGCAGTACTTC.

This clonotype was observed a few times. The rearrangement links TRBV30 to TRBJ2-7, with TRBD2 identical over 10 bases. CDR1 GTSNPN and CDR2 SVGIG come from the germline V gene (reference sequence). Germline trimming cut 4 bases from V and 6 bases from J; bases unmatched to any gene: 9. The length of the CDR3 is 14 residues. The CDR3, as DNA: TGTGCCTGGACCAGCGGGAGGGCCCCGGTCGAGCAGTACTTC. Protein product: CAWTSGRAPVEQYF.

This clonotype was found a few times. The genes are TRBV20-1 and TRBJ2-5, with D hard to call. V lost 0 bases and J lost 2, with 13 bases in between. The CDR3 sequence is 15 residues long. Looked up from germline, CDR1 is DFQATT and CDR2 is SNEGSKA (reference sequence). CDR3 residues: CSARDSRRRQETQYF. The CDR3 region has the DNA TGCAGTGCTAGAGATTCGAGGCGTCGGCAAGAGACCCAGTACTTC.

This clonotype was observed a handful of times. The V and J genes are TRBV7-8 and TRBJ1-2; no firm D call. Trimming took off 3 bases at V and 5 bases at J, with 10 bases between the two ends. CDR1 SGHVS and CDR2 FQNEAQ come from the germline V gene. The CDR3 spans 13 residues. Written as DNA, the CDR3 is TGTGCCAGCAGCTTCGAACAGATGTATGGCTACACCTTC. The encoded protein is CASSFEQMYGYTF.

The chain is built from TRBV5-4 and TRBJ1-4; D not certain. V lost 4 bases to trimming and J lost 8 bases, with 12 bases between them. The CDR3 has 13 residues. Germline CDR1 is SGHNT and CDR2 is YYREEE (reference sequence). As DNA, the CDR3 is TGTGCCAGCAGCCTCCGTGGCAACGAAAAACTGTTTTTT. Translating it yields CASSLRGNEKLFF.

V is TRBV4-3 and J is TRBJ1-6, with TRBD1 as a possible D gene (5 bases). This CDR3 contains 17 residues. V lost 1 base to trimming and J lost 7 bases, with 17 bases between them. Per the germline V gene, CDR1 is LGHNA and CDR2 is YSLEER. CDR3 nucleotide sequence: TGCGCCAGCAGCCAAGCCAACCCTGCGGGGGACAATTCACCCCTCCACTTT. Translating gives CASSQANPAGDNSPLHF.